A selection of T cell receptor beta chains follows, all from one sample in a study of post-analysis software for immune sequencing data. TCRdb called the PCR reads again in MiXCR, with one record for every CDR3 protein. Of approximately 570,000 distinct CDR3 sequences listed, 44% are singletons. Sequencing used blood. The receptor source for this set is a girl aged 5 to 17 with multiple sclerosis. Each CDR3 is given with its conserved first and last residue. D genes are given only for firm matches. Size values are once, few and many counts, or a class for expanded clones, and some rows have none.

cdr3_aa: CASSLVGFTDTQYF
cdr3_nt: TGTGCCAGCAGCTTAGTCGGGTTCACAGATACGCAGTATTTT
clone_size: few
d_call: -
v_call: TRBV7-2
j_call: TRBJ2-3

cdr3_aa: CASSTGLANYEQYF
cdr3_nt: TGTGCCAGCAGCACGGGACTAGCGAACTACGAGCAGTACTTC
clone_size: -
d_call: TRBD2
v_call: TRBV12-3/TRBV12-4
j_call: TRBJ2-7

cdr3_aa: CASQVSSGVNEQFF
cdr3_nt: TGTGCCAGCCAAGTGTCTAGCGGTGTGAATGAGCAGTTCTTC
clone_size: -
d_call: TRBD2
v_call: TRBV12-3/TRBV12-4
j_call: TRBJ2-1

cdr3_aa: CASSRQLAGGPGEQFF
cdr3_nt: TGTGCCAGCAGCCGACAACTAGCGGGAGGGCCTGGTGAGCAGTTCTTC
clone_size: few
d_call: TRBD2
v_call: TRBV12-3/TRBV12-4
j_call: TRBJ2-1

cdr3_aa: CGGRGRVDTQYF
cdr3_nt: TGCGGTGGAAGGGGGCGAGTAGATACGCAGTATTTT
clone_size: -
d_call: TRBD1
v_call: TRBV20-1
j_call: TRBJ2-3

cdr3_aa: CASSHRQSNQPQHF
cdr3_nt: TGTGCCAGCAGTCACCGACAGAGCAATCAGCCCCAGCATTTT
clone_size: -
d_call: -
v_call: TRBV6-2/TRBV6-3
j_call: TRBJ1-5

cdr3_aa: CAWGRGGNQPQHF
cdr3_nt: TGTGCCTGGGGCAGGGGAGGCAATCAGCCCCAGCATTTT
clone_size: -
d_call: -
v_call: TRBV30
j_call: TRBJ1-5

cdr3_aa: CASSPLGRGDYEQYF
cdr3_nt: TGTGCCAGCAGCCCTTTAGGTCGAGGTGACTACGAGCAGTACTTC
clone_size: -
d_call: -
v_call: TRBV3-1
j_call: TRBJ2-7

cdr3_aa: CASSLDLQNTEAFF
cdr3_nt: TGTGCCAGCAGCCTGGACTTGCAGAACACTGAAGCTTTCTTT
clone_size: once
d_call: -
v_call: TRBV11-2
j_call: TRBJ1-1

cdr3_aa: CASSVGVSGSPDTQYF
cdr3_nt: TGTGCCAGCAGCGTAGGAGTTAGCGGGAGTCCGGATACGCAGTATTTT
clone_size: -
d_call: TRBD2
v_call: TRBV9
j_call: TRBJ2-3

cdr3_aa: CAISESASQVNEQFF
cdr3_nt: TGTGCCATCAGTGAGTCGGCGTCTCAGGTCAATGAGCAGTTCTTC
clone_size: -
d_call: -
v_call: TRBV10-3
j_call: TRBJ2-1

cdr3_aa: CASSQVSDTQYF
cdr3_nt: TGTGCCAGCAGCCAAGTTTCAGATACGCAGTATTTT
clone_size: many
d_call: -
v_call: TRBV3-1
j_call: TRBJ2-3

cdr3_aa: CASSWSGRNEQFF
cdr3_nt: TGTGCCAGCAGTTGGTCCGGCAGAAATGAGCAGTTCTTC
clone_size: -
d_call: -
v_call: TRBV12-3/TRBV12-4
j_call: TRBJ2-1

cdr3_aa: CSAWVSNTEAFF
cdr3_nt: TGCAGTGCCTGGGTCTCGAACACTGAAGCTTTCTTT
clone_size: -
d_call: -
v_call: TRBV20-1
j_call: TRBJ1-1

cdr3_aa: CASSLGGENEQFF
cdr3_nt: TGTGCCAGCAGCTTAGGAGGGGAAAATGAGCAGTTCTTC
clone_size: -
d_call: -
v_call: TRBV11-1
j_call: TRBJ2-1

cdr3_aa: CASRPGPSYEQYF
cdr3_nt: TGTGCCAGCAGGCCTGGGCCCTCCTACGAGCAGTACTTC
clone_size: many
d_call: -
v_call: TRBV12-3/TRBV12-4
j_call: TRBJ2-7

cdr3_aa: CASRTGVYRYGYTF
cdr3_nt: TGTGCCAGCCGAACAGGGGTTTATCGCTATGGCTACACCTTC
clone_size: -
d_call: TRBD1
v_call: TRBV6-5
j_call: TRBJ1-2

cdr3_aa: CASSLTRKETQYF
cdr3_nt: TGTGCCAGCAGTTTAACGAGAAAAGAGACCCAGTACTTC
clone_size: -
d_call: -
v_call: TRBV12-3/TRBV12-4
j_call: TRBJ2-5

cdr3_aa: CASKISGTGGFEQYF
cdr3_nt: TGTGCCAGCAAAATCTCCGGGACAGGGGGCTTCGAGCAGTACTTC
clone_size: few
d_call: TRBD1
v_call: TRBV7-9
j_call: TRBJ2-7

cdr3_aa: CAGSLRTSGNEQFF
cdr3_nt: TGTGCCGGCAGTTTAAGGACTAGCGGGAATGAGCAGTTCTTC
clone_size: once
d_call: TRBD2
v_call: TRBV28
j_call: TRBJ2-1

cdr3_aa: CASSVRQGHEQFF
cdr3_nt: TGTGCCAGCAGCGTAAGACAGGGGCACGAGCAGTTCTTC
clone_size: -
d_call: TRBD1
v_call: TRBV9
j_call: TRBJ2-1

cdr3_aa: CASSVRELSEQYF
cdr3_nt: TGTGCCAGCAGTGTGCGGGAGCTGAGCGAGCAGTACTTC
clone_size: -
d_call: TRBD2
v_call: TRBV12-3/TRBV12-4
j_call: TRBJ2-7

cdr3_aa: CASRALLADTQYF
cdr3_nt: TGTGCCAGCAGAGCGCTGCTTGCAGATACGCAGTATTTT
clone_size: -
d_call: -
v_call: TRBV6-5
j_call: TRBJ2-3

cdr3_aa: CASAGVGPTSTDTQYF
cdr3_nt: TGTGCCAGCGCGGGTGTGGGGCCGACTAGCACAGATACGCAGTATTTT
clone_size: -
d_call: -
v_call: TRBV27
j_call: TRBJ2-3

cdr3_aa: CSVGAGNQETQYF
cdr3_nt: TGCAGCGTTGGCGCAGGCAACCAAGAGACCCAGTACTTC
clone_size: once
d_call: -
v_call: TRBV29-1
j_call: TRBJ2-5

cdr3_aa: CASSLSISTGAFF
cdr3_nt: TGTGCCAGCAGTTTATCGATATCGACTGGAGCTTTCTTT
clone_size: few
d_call: -
v_call: TRBV27
j_call: TRBJ1-1